This TCR beta chain emerged from a study of PD-1 blockade in mismatch repair-deficient tumors. Overall study context: All were previously treated, progressing patients with 12 mismatch repair-deficient cancer types. Study outcomes and limitations: After pembrolizumab, tumor-resident clones rose rapidly, then generally contracted before radiologic responses. All three positive peptides came from frameshift mutations, yielding over a hundred blood TCRs.

The CDR3 runs to 12 residues. Germline loops: CDR1 SGHNT, CDR2 YYREEE (reference sequence). The trim removed 4 bases at V and 14 bases at J, leaving 8 bases unmatched. Of note for this clone: No antigen is known for it.

Time point meaning: roughly eleven-day in vitro stimulation with candidate mutation-associated neoantigen peptide 1. Each of 7 or 8 ELISpot-reactive candidate peptides was used for approximately nine-day stimulation. TCRdb's copy holds only in-frame clones and misses some; the assay was immunoSEQ multiplex PCR. The profile covers roughly 9,000 clones, with about 90% appearing a single time and about 15% taken by the ten largest. The sample consisted of cells cultured in vitro, taken from a patient treated with pembrolizumab. The clonotype was recovered from an adult with mismatch repair-deficient cancer. The chain uses TRBV5-4 and TRBJ2-3, with TRBD1 matching 9 bases. DNA of the CDR3: TGTGCCAGCAGCCGGGACAGGGTCTCGTCGTATTTT. The encoded protein is CASSRDRVSSYF. Full variable domain (rest looked up from reference TRBV5-4 and TRBJ2-3): ETGVTQSPTHLIKTRGQQVTLRCSSQSGHNTVSWYQQALGQGPQFIFQYYREEENGRGNFPPRFSGLQFPNYSSELNVNALELDDSALYLCASSRDRVSSYFGPGTRLTVL.